Listed below are T cell receptor beta chains from one sample, sequenced in a study of neurological immune-mediated disorders. TCRdb itself ran the 5' RACE reads through MiXCR, one entry per CDR3 protein. The table has 27,000 or so distinct CDR3 sequences, roughly 14% seen once. Sequencing input: PBMCs. The source of these receptors is an older man in good health. Both conserved end residues are part of each CDR3. D genes are given only for firm matches. Size is stated for part of the rows, as once, few or many counts, or as a class when the clone is expanded.

CDR3 DNA: TGTGCCAGCAGTTTATTCACCTCAGGGGACGAGGGCTACGAGCAGTACTTC
CDR3 protein: CASSLFTSGDEGYEQYF
V gene: TRBV27
clone size: once
J gene: TRBJ2-7
D gene: NA

CDR3 DNA: TGTGCCAGCAGCTTGTCCGGGCAAGAGACCCAGTACTTC
CDR3 protein: CASSLSGQETQYF
V gene: TRBV7-9
clone size: many
J gene: TRBJ2-5
D gene: NA

CDR3 DNA: TGTGCCATCAGTGAGTCGACTGATACGCAGTATTTT
CDR3 protein: CAISESTDTQYF
V gene: TRBV10-3
clone size: many
J gene: TRBJ2-3
D gene: NA

CDR3 DNA: TGTGCCATCAGTCCGCAGGGGGCTGTCTACGAGCAGTACTTC
CDR3 protein: CAISPQGAVYEQYF
V gene: TRBV10-3
clone size: many
J gene: TRBJ2-7
D gene: TRBD1

CDR3 DNA: TGCGCCAGCAGCTTGGCCTCCCAACCGGGACAGAGCTACGAGCAGTACTTC
CDR3 protein: CASSLASQPGQSYEQYF
V gene: TRBV5-1
clone size: many
J gene: TRBJ2-7
D gene: TRBD1

CDR3 DNA: TGTGCCAGCAGCCAAGGGTGGACACCATACGAGCAGTACTTC
CDR3 protein: CASSQGWTPYEQYF
V gene: TRBV14
clone size: many
J gene: TRBJ2-7
D gene: NA

CDR3 DNA: TGTGCCAGCAGGGGGACAGGGTTCCACGAGCAGTACTTC
CDR3 protein: CASRGTGFHEQYF
V gene: TRBV6-2/TRBV6-3
clone size: many
J gene: TRBJ2-7
D gene: TRBD1

CDR3 DNA: TGTGCCAGCAGTTACTCAAGCACGTCTGGCTACACCTTC
CDR3 protein: CASSYSSTSGYTF
V gene: TRBV6-2/TRBV6-3
clone size: many
J gene: TRBJ1-2
D gene: NA

CDR3 DNA: TGCGCCAGCAGCTTGGAGACAGGGGGCGCAGGCGATGGCTACACCTTC
CDR3 protein: CASSLETGGAGDGYTF
V gene: TRBV5-1
clone size: many
J gene: TRBJ1-2
D gene: TRBD1

CDR3 DNA: TGTGCCAGCAGCGTCTTCGACAGGGTTTTTAAGGGAGGCTACACCTTC
CDR3 protein: CASSVFDRVFKGGYTF
V gene: TRBV9
clone size: many
J gene: TRBJ1-2
D gene: TRBD1

CDR3 DNA: TGTGCCACCAGCAGGTCGAGACAGGCGGCCTACGAGCAGTACTTC
CDR3 protein: CATSRSRQAAYEQYF
V gene: TRBV15
clone size: many
J gene: TRBJ2-7
D gene: NA

CDR3 DNA: TGCAGCGTTGCCGGGGCCGGGGCCAACGTCCTGACTTTC
CDR3 protein: CSVAGAGANVLTF
V gene: TRBV29-1
clone size: many
J gene: TRBJ2-6
D gene: NA

CDR3 DNA: TGTGCCAGCGCCCAGACAGGGGGCACTGAAGCTTTCTTT
CDR3 protein: CASAQTGGTEAFF
V gene: TRBV12-3/TRBV12-4
clone size: many
J gene: TRBJ1-1
D gene: TRBD1

CDR3 DNA: TGTGCCAGCAGTTCCGATATGTATGAGCAGTTCTTC
CDR3 protein: CASSSDMYEQFF
V gene: TRBV6-6
clone size: many
J gene: TRBJ2-1
D gene: NA

CDR3 DNA: TGTGCCAGCAGTCCCCGACGAAGGGGAGGCAATCAGCCCCAGCATTTT
CDR3 protein: CASSPRRRGGNQPQHF
V gene: TRBV12-3/TRBV12-4
clone size: many
J gene: TRBJ1-5
D gene: NA

CDR3 DNA: TGTGCCAGCAGGTCGGACAGGGTAACGCGAAATCAGCCCCAGCATTTT
CDR3 protein: CASRSDRVTRNQPQHF
V gene: TRBV6-6
clone size: many
J gene: TRBJ1-5
D gene: TRBD1

CDR3 DNA: TGTGCCAGCAAGGTAAAGAGGGGAAAACGATACAATGAGCAGTTCTTC
CDR3 protein: CASKVKRGKRYNEQFF
V gene: TRBV25-1
clone size: many
J gene: TRBJ2-1
D gene: NA

CDR3 DNA: TGTGCCAGCATCGCGGAGGTAGGCCAGCCCCAGCATTTT
CDR3 protein: CASIAEVGQPQHF
V gene: TRBV12-3/TRBV12-4
clone size: many
J gene: TRBJ1-5
D gene: NA

CDR3 DNA: TGTGCCAGCAGCTACGGGGGAGTAGCCAAAAACATTCAGTACTTC
CDR3 protein: CASSYGGVAKNIQYF
V gene: TRBV7-2
clone size: many
J gene: TRBJ2-4
D gene: NA

CDR3 DNA: TGCGCCAGCAGCTTGGGGGGGACAGCCAACTCCTACGAGCAGTACTTC
CDR3 protein: CASSLGGTANSYEQYF
V gene: TRBV5-1
clone size: many
J gene: TRBJ2-7
D gene: TRBD1

CDR3 DNA: TGTGCCAGCAGCCCCCGGGGAGGGCGAGAGACCCAGTACTTC
CDR3 protein: CASSPRGGRETQYF
V gene: TRBV7-9
clone size: many
J gene: TRBJ2-5
D gene: TRBD2

CDR3 DNA: TGCAGTGCTACAACGATACAGAACCCCTCCTACGAGCAGTACTTC
CDR3 protein: CSATTIQNPSYEQYF
V gene: TRBV20-1
clone size: many
J gene: TRBJ2-7
D gene: NA

CDR3 DNA: TGTGCCAGCAGTTTTTGGCGGAGAGACACTGAAGCTTTCTTT
CDR3 protein: CASSFWRRDTEAFF
V gene: TRBV12-3/TRBV12-4
clone size: NA
J gene: TRBJ1-1
D gene: NA

CDR3 DNA: TGTGCCAGCAGCTTAGCGAGGGAAGGGGAGACCCAGTACTTC
CDR3 protein: CASSLAREGETQYF
V gene: TRBV7-8
clone size: many
J gene: TRBJ2-5
D gene: NA